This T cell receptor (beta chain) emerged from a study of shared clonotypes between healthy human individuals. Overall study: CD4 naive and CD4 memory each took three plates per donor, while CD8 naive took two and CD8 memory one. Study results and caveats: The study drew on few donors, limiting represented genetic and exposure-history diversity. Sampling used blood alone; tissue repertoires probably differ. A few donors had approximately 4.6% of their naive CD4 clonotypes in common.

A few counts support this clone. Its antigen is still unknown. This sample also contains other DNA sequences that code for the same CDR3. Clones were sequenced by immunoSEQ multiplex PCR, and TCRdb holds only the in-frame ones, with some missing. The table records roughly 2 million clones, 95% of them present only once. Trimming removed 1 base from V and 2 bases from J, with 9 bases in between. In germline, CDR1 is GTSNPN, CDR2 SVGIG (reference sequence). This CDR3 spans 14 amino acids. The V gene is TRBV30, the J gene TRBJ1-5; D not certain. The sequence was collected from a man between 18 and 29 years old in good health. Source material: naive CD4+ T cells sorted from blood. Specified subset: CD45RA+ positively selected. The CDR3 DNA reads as TGTGCCTGGAGTGGGTCCGGACGCAATCAGCCCCAGCATTTT. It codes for CAWSGSGRNQPQHF.